Each of the 11 T cell receptor beta chains below was sequenced from the same sample in a study of shared clonotypes between healthy human individuals. The data were produced by immunoSEQ multiplex PCR, yet TCRdb's version contains in-frame clones alone and is incomplete. Of roughly 2.6 million clones listed, more than 90% are singletons. The sample comprised naive CD4+ T cells sorted from blood. Documented subset: CD45RA+ positively selected. The origin of the receptors is a man aged 18 to 30 in good health.

The CDR3 spells CAWTRGGFLTNSPLHF. DNA of the CDR3: TGTGCCTGGACCAGGGGTGGGTTCCTTACTAATTCACCCCTCCACTTT. The chain carries TRBV30 and TRBJ1-6, with D perhaps TRBD1 (6 bases). Deletions cut 4 bases from V and 6 bases from J, with 19 bases between. The CDR3 spans 16 residues. CDR1 is GTSNPN, CDR2 SVGIG, per germline (reference sequence).

This chain's CDR3 is CASRVTGSQDTQYF. The CDR3 region has the DNA TGCGCCAGCAGAGTCACGGGGTCTCAGGATACGCAGTATTTT. The chain combines TRBV5-1 with TRBJ2-3; D may be TRBD2 (5 bases). Germline CDR1 reads SGHRS; CDR2 reads YFSETQ. CDR3 length: 14 residues. V was shortened by 5 bases and J by 6 bases, with 16 bases between the two germline ends.

The V and J genes are TRBV7-2 and TRBJ1-2; unclear D gene. V was pared by 1 base and J by 8 bases, with 5 bases between. The CDR3 length is 11 residues. Germline CDR1 is SGHTA and CDR2 is FQGNSA. CDR3 amino acids: CASSLVWGYTF. The CDR3, as DNA: TGTGCCAGCAGCTTAGTATGGGGCTACACCTTC.

The chain couples TRBV14 to TRBJ2-1; TRBD2 agrees at 13 bases. CDR3 length equals 18 residues. Trimming at V came to 3 bases and at J to 1 base, leaving 6 bases not matched to a gene. Germline V gene sequence: CDR1 SGHDN, CDR2 FVKESK. The CDR3 coding sequence is TGTGCCAGCAGCCACCCGGGACTAGCGGGAACTTCCTACAATGAGCAGTTCTTC. Protein: CASSHPGLAGTSYNEQFF.

On this clone itself: This same CDR3 is encoded by further DNA sequences in the sample. The DNA of the CDR3 is TGTGCCAGCAGCCTCGACGGGGGCTATGGCTACACCTTC. Amino acids: CASSLDGGYGYTF. This rearrangement joins TRBV7-9 to TRBJ1-2; D may be TRBD1 (5 bases). Trimming pared 5 bases from V and 4 bases from J, leaving 11 bases between. CDR3 length: 13 residues. Germline CDR1 and CDR2: SEHNR and FQNEAQ (reference sequence).

The genes are TRBV10-1 and TRBJ2-3, with TRBD2 matching 7 bases. This CDR3 is 13 amino acids long. Losses at the gene ends were 4 bases for V and 8 bases for J; bases not matched to a gene: 6. Germline V gives CDR1 WNHNN, CDR2 SYGVQD (reference sequence). Here the CDR3 reads CASSGFREGTQYF. The CDR3, as DNA: TGCGCCAGCAGTGGGTTCAGGGAGGGTACGCAGTATTTT.

The CDR3 is CASSQAGVRNNEQFF. In nucleotides, the CDR3 is TGCGCCAGCAGCCAAGCGGGAGTTCGGAACAATGAGCAGTTCTTC. The J gene is TRBJ2-1, the V gene TRBV4-1; the D gene is possibly TRBD2 (6 bases). CDR1 and CDR2 (germline): MGHRA, YSYEKL. The CDR3 loop spans 15 amino acids. V was cut by 1 base and J by 5 bases, with 12 bases left in between.

The chain couples TRBV6-5 to TRBJ1-1, with 7 nucleotides matching TRBD1. V lost 5 bases, J lost 5 bases, and 5 bases stayed unmatched. The CDR3 extends over 13 amino acids. CDR1 is MNHEY, CDR2 SVGAGI, per germline. The CDR3 sequence is CASSTTGRTEAFF. CDR3 nucleotides: TGTGCCAGCAGTACGACAGGGAGGACTGAAGCTTTCTTT.

CDR3 nucleotides: TGCGCCAGCAGCCAAGATCACCATCGGGGGGGAAACACCATATATTTT. Protein: CASSQDHHRGGNTIYF. The V and J genes are TRBV4-1 and TRBJ1-3, with D maybe TRBD1 (5 bases). The CDR3 consists of 16 residues. Trimming stripped 0 bases from V and 4 bases from J, with 13 bases between. Looked up from germline, CDR1 is MGHRA and CDR2 is YSYEKL.

V gene TRBV6-5 combines with J gene TRBJ1-2, with a tentative D call TRBD1 (5 bases). The CDR3 spans 14 residues. Trimming pared 5 bases from V and 8 bases from J, leaving 18 bases between. The germline CDR1 and CDR2 sequences are MNHEY and SVGAGI. CDR3 nucleotide sequence: TGTGCCAGCAGTGACCGACAGTGGGATCGGGGCTACACCTTC. It specifies CASSDRQWDRGYTF.

This clone has only a few counts. The genes are TRBV30 and TRBJ2-3; 8 nucleotides match TRBD2. Germline V gene data show CDR1 as GTSNPN and CDR2 as SVGIG (reference sequence). V was clipped by 4 bases and J by 2 bases; unmatched bases: 8. CDR3 length: 15 residues. CDR3 protein: CAWKQGLANTDTQYF. The CDR3 DNA is TGTGCCTGGAAGCAAGGACTAGCTAACACAGATACGCAGTATTTT.